Listed here are 26 T cell receptor beta chains from one sample, sequenced in a study of glioma-infiltrating T cells. Using RNA template, CDR3s of TCR alpha and beta were amplified with iRepertoire arm-PCR. Via MiXCR, TCRdb re-called the multiplex PCR reads, giving one row per CDR3 protein. The sample has 150,000 or so distinct CDR3 sequences, about two fifths seen once. The specimen sequenced was glioma tissue, nonneoplastic brain tissue, or PBMCs (not recorded which). The receptor set was obtained from a human donor with low-grade glioma or glioblastoma, undergoing nonglioma brain surgery, or in good health (not recorded which).

The chain carries TRBV6-6 and TRBJ1-5; D ambiguous. The CDR3 is made up of 13 amino acids. Germline V gene lookup returns CDR1 MNHNY and CDR2 SVGAGI (reference sequence). V lost 2 bases and J 6 bases, leaving 8 bases between the germline ends. CDR3 sequence (DNA): TGTGCCAGCAGTTACAGTCCCAGTCAGCCCCAGCATTTT. Protein product: CASSYSPSQPQHF.

The gene calls are TRBV27 and TRBJ2-7, with D perhaps matching TRBD1 (6 bases). Trimming left V 6 bases short and J 2 bases short, with 17 bases between. Per the germline V gene, CDR1 is MNHEY and CDR2 is SMNVEV (reference sequence). This CDR3 is built from 15 residues. The CDR3: CASRIQGRYTYEQYF. The CDR3 DNA reads as TGTGCCAGCAGGATACAGGGACGATACACCTACGAGCAGTACTTC.

V and J are TRBV28 and TRBJ1-6; no definite D call. The germline V gene encodes CDR1 MDHEN and CDR2 SYDVKM. V lost 6 bases to trimming and J lost 0 bases, with 3 bases between them. The CDR3 is 13 amino acids. CDR3 sequence: CASRGSYNSPLHF. CDR3 nucleotide sequence: TGTGCCAGCAGGGGCTCCTATAATTCACCCCTCCACTTT.

Only a few counts were recorded for this clonotype. The gene calls are TRBV4-1 and TRBJ2-3; possibly TRBD1 or TRBD2 for D (6 bases each). In germline, CDR1 is MGHRA, CDR2 YSYEKL. CDR3 length equals 16 residues. V lost 2 bases and J 4 bases, leaving 16 bases between the germline ends. This CDR3 is CASSQQFGGRADTQYF. As DNA, the CDR3 is TGCGCCAGCAGCCAACAGTTTGGGGGGCGCGCAGATACGCAGTATTTT.

A word on this clonotype: One end of the junction does not line up with germline, which may come from a read error. The genes are TRBV4-1 and TRBJ2-1; D is perhaps TRBD2 (6 bases). The germline V gene has CDR1 MGHRA and CDR2 YSYEKL. The CDR3 runs 14 residues. The CDR3 nucleotides are TGCGCCAGCACCCCTGGGAGGATTTACAATAAGCAGTTCTTC. It translates to CASTPGRIYNKQFF.

The sample holds a few counts of this clonotype. This rearrangement joins TRBV27 to TRBJ1-3; TRBD1 might be the D (6 bases). Trimming took off 3 bases at V and 4 bases at J, with 10 bases between the two ends. The CDR3 has 14 residues. CDR1 MNHEY and CDR2 SMNVEV come from the germline V gene (reference sequence). The CDR3 nucleotides are TGTGCCAGCAGTTTTACAGGGCACGGAAACACCATATATTTT. It specifies CASSFTGHGNTIYF.

In this sample, this clonotype turned up many times. The V call is TRBV2, the J call TRBJ2-3; tentatively, D is TRBD1 or TRBD2 (5 bases each). This CDR3 is built from 14 residues. Germline V gene data show CDR1 as SNHLY and CDR2 as FYNNEI. Trimming shortened V by 8 bases and J by 1 base, and 13 bases separated the two germline ends. The CDR3 nucleotides read TGTGCCAGCTCGAGGGGAAGGGGCACAGATACGCAGTATTTT. This translates into CASSRGRGTDTQYF.

A few counts support this clonotype. The CDR3 spells CASMDTGSYEQYF. CDR3 nucleotide sequence: TGTGCCAGCATGGACACAGGATCCTACGAGCAGTACTTC. The rearrangement joins TRBV28 to TRBJ2-7, with TRBD1 as a possible D gene (5 bases). Germline V gives CDR1 MDHEN, CDR2 SYDVKM. CDR3 length: 13 amino acids. V was cut by 7 bases and J by 1 base, with 11 bases left in between.

The J gene is TRBJ2-1, the V gene TRBV5-1; 8 nucleotides agree with TRBD2. The CDR3 has 15 residues. CDR1 and CDR2 (germline): SGHRS, YFSETQ. The trim removed 0 bases at V and 5 bases at J, leaving 4 bases unmatched. The CDR3 sequence: CASSLEAGAHNEQFF. Here the CDR3 DNA reads TGCGCCAGCAGCTTGGAAGCGGGAGCCCACAATGAGCAGTTCTTC.

This clonotype was found a few times. This chain links TRBV27 with TRBJ2-6; perhaps TRBD1 as D (6 bases). The germline CDR1 and CDR2 sequences are MNHEY and SMNVEV (reference sequence). V lost 4 bases, J lost 0 bases, and 13 bases lay in between. This CDR3 has 17 residues. The CDR3 nucleotides read TGTGCCAGCAGTTCGGGACAACGTAGCTCTGGGGCCAACGTCCTGACTTTC. Amino acid sequence: CASSSGQRSSGANVLTF.

A single count supports this clonotype. J is TRBJ2-5 and V is TRBV20-1, with D possibly being TRBD2 (6 bases). Germline CDR1 DFQATT, CDR2 SNEGSKA (reference sequence). This CDR3 has 12 residues. The ends were cut back, 3 bases at V and 4 bases at J, with 9 bases in the middle. In DNA form, the CDR3 reads TGCAGTGCTAGGCTCGGGGGAGAGACCCAGTACTTC. It encodes CSARLGGETQYF.

The V and J genes are TRBV2 and TRBJ1-6; D may be TRBD1 (5 bases). CDR3 length: 15 residues. The V gene lost 5 bases and the J gene lost 17 bases, with 25 bases spanning the gap. Germline CDR1 reads SNHLY; CDR2 reads FYNNEI. The CDR3 nucleotides read TGTGCCAGCAGTTACAGACAGCCGTCCTTAGGAGGTATCCACTTT. Encoded protein: CASSYRQPSLGGIHF.

This clonotype came up a few times. This chain links TRBV20-1 with TRBJ2-5, with D possibly being TRBD1 or TRBD2 (5 bases each). The V end was cut by 1 base, the J end by 1 base, with 13 bases between. Germline V gives CDR1 DFQATT, CDR2 SNEGSKA (reference sequence). The CDR3 length is 15 residues. DNA of the CDR3: TGCAGTGCTAGAGTCCGCAGGGCGGGCCAAGAGACCCAGTACTTC. The encoded protein is CSARVRRAGQETQYF.

The chain recombines TRBV10-3 with TRBJ2-5; no firm D call. CDR1 ENHRY and CDR2 SYGVKD come from the germline V gene. Trimming removed 0 bases at V and 1 base at J, with 6 bases between. The CDR3 is made up of 14 amino acids. The CDR3 DNA reads as TGTGCCATCAGTGAGTCGCCCCCCCAAGAGACCCAGTACTTC. Protein sequence: CAISESPPQETQYF.

A few counts support this clonotype. The junction does not match germline at one end; this may be a read error. The chain recombines TRBV6-1 with TRBJ1-5, with D perhaps matching TRBD1 (6 bases). The V gene's germline CDR1 is MNHNS and CDR2 SASEGT. There are 15 residues in the CDR3. The CDR3 spells CASSEGRLGAQPQHF. The DNA of the CDR3 is TGTGCCAGCAGCGAAGGGCGTCTGGGGGCTCAGCCCCAGCATTTT.

Worth noting for this clonotype: This sequence may be a read error, since a much larger clone differs from it by one base. The chain carries TRBV20-1 and TRBJ2-3, with 8 bases identical to TRBD2. Germline assignment: CDR1 DFQATT and CDR2 SNEGSKA (reference sequence). With V trimmed by 6 bases and J by 5 bases, 10 bases remained unmatched. This CDR3 is built from 14 residues. The CDR3 nucleotides read TGCAGTGCCCACTTAGCGGGGTGGCAAGATACGCAGTATTTT. This translates into CSAHLAGWQDTQYF.

The table lists this clonotype with a few counts. The V and J genes are TRBV20-1 and TRBJ2-7; possibly TRBD1 for D (5 bases). Germline V gene lookup returns CDR1 DFQATT and CDR2 SNEGSKA (reference sequence). V lost 1 base and J lost 6, with 16 bases in between. There are 14 residues in the CDR3. CDR3 nucleotides: TGCAGTGCTAGAGTCTCCCAGGGTGCAGGCGAGCAGTACTTC. This translates into CSARVSQGAGEQYF.

In nucleotides, the CDR3 is TGTGCCAGCAGCTCCGGCTTTTTTTCCGGGACAGCTAAAGAGACCCAGTACTTC. Protein: CASSSGFFSGTAKETQYF. The chain links TRBV11-2 to TRBJ2-5, with 7 bases that match TRBD1. The length of the CDR3 is 18 residues. CDR1 SGHAT and CDR2 FQNNGV come from the germline V gene. Trimming at V came to 4 bases and at J to 3 bases, leaving 17 bases not matched to a gene.

With respect to this clonotype: The junction shows a germline mismatch at one end, possibly a read error. The chain recombines TRBV10-3 with TRBJ1-3, with D perhaps matching TRBD1 (5 bases). Germline CDR1 reads ENHRY; CDR2 reads SYGVKD. The CDR3 sequence is 14 residues long. The CDR3 nucleotides are TGTGCCATCAGGTTAGACAGAGATGGAAACAACATATATTTT. Translating it yields CAIRLDRDGNNIYF.

At least ten counts were recorded for this clonotype. The chain recombines TRBV28 with TRBJ2-3; 9 bases match TRBD2. This CDR3 region has 14 residues. The junction had 5 bases not matched to a gene; V was cut back by 6 bases and J by 4 bases. The germline V gene has CDR1 MDHEN and CDR2 SYDVKM. CDR3 protein: CASSVAGVADTQYF. CDR3 coding DNA: TGTGCCAGCAGCGTAGCGGGAGTGGCAGATACGCAGTATTTT.

As regards this clonotype: A read error may be the cause here, since a much bigger clone is one base away. The CDR3, as DNA: TGCAGCGTTGATAATGGGACTGAGCAGTCCTTC. Its protein is CSVDNGTEQSF. This chain connects TRBV29-1 to TRBJ2-1; tentative D call: TRBD2 (6 bases). This CDR3 region has 11 residues. CDR1 is SQVTM, CDR2 ANQGSEA, per germline.

The chain has TRBV7-2 and TRBJ2-1; D gene unclear. V lost 0 bases, J lost 1 base, and 10 bases lay in between. Germline V gene sequence: CDR1 SGHTA, CDR2 FQGNSA. The CDR3 loop spans 16 amino acids. As DNA, the CDR3 is TGTGCCAGCAGCTTAGCAGGGAAAGGGTCCTACAATGAGCAGTTCTTC. Protein: CASSLAGKGSYNEQFF. Using reference TRBV7-2 and TRBJ2-1 for the parts outside the CDR3, the full variable domain is GAGVSQSPSNKVTEKGKDVELRCDPISGHTALYWYRQSLGQGLEFLIYFQGNSAPDKSGLPSDRFSAERTGGSVSTLTIQRTQQEDSAVYLCASSLAGKGSYNEQFFGPGTRLTVL.

This clonotype was counted only a few times. The rearrangement joins TRBV6-6 to TRBJ1-5; D ambiguous. Germline V gene data show CDR1 as MNHNY and CDR2 as SVGAGI (reference sequence). V gave up 3 bases and J gave up 1 base, with 16 bases separating them. The CDR3 consists of 17 residues. CDR3 amino acids: CASSYSWVQRSNQPQHF. As DNA, the CDR3 is TGTGCCAGCAGTTATTCGTGGGTACAAAGAAGCAATCAGCCCCAGCATTTT.

Many counts were recorded for this clonotype. CDR3 loop: CASSHMNTEAFF. Written as DNA, the CDR3 is TGCGCCAGCAGCCATATGAACACTGAAGCTTTCTTT. This rearrangement joins TRBV4-3 to TRBJ1-1; D unresolved. This CDR3 region has 12 residues. Trimming cost V 3 bases and J 0 bases, with 2 bases left between them. The germline CDR1 and CDR2 sequences are LGHNA and YSLEER.

The V gene is TRBV3-1, the J gene TRBJ1-1; D not resolved. This CDR3 is 14 amino acids long. Trimming removed 1 base at V and 2 bases at J, with 8 bases between. The germline CDR1 and CDR2 sequences are LGHDT and YNNKEL (reference sequence). The CDR3 is CASSQAWRNTEAFF. CDR3 coding DNA: TGTGCCAGCAGCCAAGCGTGGAGAAACACTGAAGCTTTCTTT.

This clonotype was recorded once. This chain links TRBV11-3 with TRBJ1-3; 8 nucleotides agree with TRBD1. The CDR3 runs to 15 residues. Germline V lookup: CDR1 SGHNT, CDR2 YENEEA. The V gene end was trimmed by 0 bases and the J gene end by 7 bases; junction bases not matched to a gene: 5. This chain's CDR3 is CASSLEAGGANTIYF. The CDR3 DNA sequence: TGTGCCAGCAGCTTAGAAGCAGGGGGCGCGAACACCATATATTTT. Full variable domain (missing parts from reference TRBV11-3 and TRBJ1-3): EAGVVQSPRYKIIEKKQPVAFWCNPISGHNTLYWYLQNLGQGPELLIRYENEEAVDDSQLPKDRFSAERLKGVDSTLKIQPAELGDSAVYLCASSLEAGGANTIYFGEGSWLTVV.